The 15 T cell receptor beta chains below were found in one sample sequenced in a study of cytomegalovirus exposure and HLA in healthy donors. The primer mix had 60 Vbeta and 13 Jbeta primers. TCRdb's table, derived via immunoSEQ multiplex PCR, lists solely in-frame clones and lacks some. Counted here are tens of thousands of clones, over 70% occurring once; the ten biggest clones make up about 7.7%. The specimen was PBMCs. The receptors here all came from a man aged 55 to 70 in good health and CMV-seronegative.

V is TRBV29-1 and J is TRBJ2-1; TRBD2 matches at 7 bases. The CDR3 spans 15 residues. Trimming took 6 bases from V and 3 from J; bases not matched to a gene: 11. CDR1 and CDR2 (germline): SQVTM, ANQGSEA. The CDR3 nucleotides read TGCAGCGTGGAGGGTCGGGGCGGGAGCTACAATGAGCAGTTCTTC. Amino acids: CSVEGRGGSYNEQFF.

The rearrangement joins TRBV21-1 to TRBJ2-7; the table's D gene call, TRBD2, was not cross checked with the DNA. TRBV21-1 is described as a pseudogene. There are 14 residues in the CDR3. Written as DNA, the CDR3 is TGTGCCAGCAGCAAACGGAAAGGAGCCTACGAGCAGTACTTC. It codes for CASSKRKGAYEQYF.

The V gene is TRBV2, the J gene TRBJ2-7; D remains unclear. V was clipped by 5 bases and J by 5 bases, with 16 bases between them. Germline-derived CDR1 and CDR2 are SNHLY and FYNNEI. The CDR3 totals 14 residues. CDR3 sequence (DNA): TGTGCCAGCAGTCTAAGTTCGTTACGGGACGAGCAGTACTTC. Translated: CASSLSSLRDEQYF.

The chain carries TRBV7-2 and TRBJ1-6, with TRBD1 identical over 8 bases. The ends lost 5 bases at V and 10 bases at J; junction bases unmatched: 7. The CDR3 consists of 14 residues. The germline gives CDR1 SGHTA, CDR2 FQGNSA. The CDR3 here is CASSLRQGSSPLHF. The DNA of the CDR3 is TGTGCCAGCAGCCTAAGACAGGGGAGCTCACCCCTCCACTTT.

The chain combines TRBV5-1 with TRBJ2-5; D might be TRBD2 (6 bases). Trimming cost V 0 bases and J 5 bases, with 14 bases left between them. Germline CDR1 is SGHRS and CDR2 is YFSETQ. There are 15 residues in the CDR3. The CDR3: CASSLVLTGAETQYF. Written as DNA, the CDR3 is TGCGCCAGCAGCTTGGTTCTAACGGGAGCCGAGACCCAGTACTTC.

The rearrangement uses TRBV4-1 and TRBJ1-2; no firm D call. V was pared by 1 base and J by 1 base, with 10 bases between. The CDR3 has 15 residues. CDR1 and CDR2 (germline): MGHRA, YSYEKL. The CDR3 loop reads CASSQVIPLNYGYTF. CDR3 bases: TGCGCCAGCAGCCAAGTAATTCCACTTAACTATGGCTACACCTTC.

V gene TRBV29-1 combines with J gene TRBJ1-2; D not certain. Looked up from germline, CDR1 is SQVTM and CDR2 is ANQGSEA. The CDR3 is made up of 11 amino acids. Trimming took off 6 bases at V and 7 bases at J, with 12 bases between the two ends. The CDR3 DNA reads as TGCAGCGTGGGAGATGATGGTGGCTACACCTTC. Encoded protein: CSVGDDGGYTF.

In regard to this clone: The sample contains more than one DNA sequence encoding this CDR3. The chain links TRBV5-1 to TRBJ2-5; 7 nucleotides match TRBD1. The J segment lost 1 base and the V segment lost 2 bases, leaving 2 bases of the junction unmatched. This CDR3 is 14 amino acids long. Germline loops: CDR1 SGHRS, CDR2 YFSETQ. This CDR3 is CASSFSGGQETQYF. The DNA of the CDR3 is TGCGCCAGCAGCTTTTCAGGGGGCCAAGAGACCCAGTACTTC.

The sample holds one count of this clone. J is TRBJ1-2 and V is TRBV19; D is undetermined. Germline values: CDR1 LNHDA, CDR2 SQIVND (reference sequence). The CDR3 covers 14 residues. V was clipped by 5 bases and J by 4 bases, with 14 bases between them. The CDR3 nucleotides are TGTGCCAGTAGTCCGTCCCCGGCAGGCTATGGCTACACCTTC. As protein: CASSPSPAGYGYTF.

The count of this clone is one. The rearrangement links TRBV6-5 to TRBJ2-1, with TRBD2 identical over 7 bases. The CDR3 is 15 residues long. The V and J ends lost 0 bases and 1 base, in that order; junction bases with no gene match: 0. Germline assignment: CDR1 MNHEY and CDR2 SVGAGI. The CDR3 nucleotides read TGTGCCAGCAGTTACTCTAGCGGGTCCTACAATGAGCAGTTCTTC. This gives the protein CASSYSSGSYNEQFF.

This CDR3 reads CASSLAIGAEQYF. The CDR3 nucleotides read TGTGCCAGCAGCTTAGCGATAGGGGCTGAGCAGTACTTC. This chain uses TRBV7-8 with TRBJ2-7, with a weak D call TRBD1 (5 bases). The CDR3 loop spans 13 amino acids. CDR1 SGHVS and CDR2 FQNEAQ come from the germline V gene. V shed 0 bases and J shed 7 bases, with 10 bases lying between them. Full variable domain (rest looked up from reference TRBV7-8 and TRBJ2-7): GAGVSQSPRYKVAKRGQDVALRCDPISGHVSLFWYQQALGQGPEFLTYFQNEAQLDKSGLPSDRFFAERPEGSVSTLKIQRTQQEDSAVYLCASSLAIGAEQYFGPGTRLTVT.

CDR3 nucleotide sequence: TGTGCCAGCAGCCAAGGAGAGGGAGGGCCGGGCACCGGGGAGCTGTTTTTT. This gives the protein CASSQGEGGPGTGELFF. The chain is built from TRBV4-2 and TRBJ2-2; 7 nucleotides line up with TRBD2. Germline V lookup: CDR1 LGHNA, CDR2 YNFKEQ. The CDR3 totals 17 residues. J gave up 4 bases and V 1 base, and 9 bases lay outside the gene matches.

Only a few counts were recorded for this clone. The chain has TRBV6-1 and TRBJ1-1, with TRBD1 matching 7 bases. Germline CDR1 and CDR2: MNHNS and SASEGT. The CDR3 has 18 amino acids. Trimming removed 2 bases from V and 4 bases from J; junction bases left unmatched: 16. The CDR3 loop is CASSEFRGGQSGGTEAFF. CDR3 coding DNA: TGTGCCAGCAGTGAATTTCGCGGCGGACAGTCAGGGGGCACTGAAGCTTTCTTT.

This clone was found a few times. V is TRBV4-1 and J is TRBJ2-1; TRBD1 might be the D (5 bases). CDR1 is MGHRA, CDR2 YSYEKL, per germline. This CDR3 is 15 amino acids long. The V and J ends lost 4 bases and 7 bases respectively, with 17 bases between them. CDR3 sequence reads: CASSPLRAVGNEQFF. CDR3 nucleotide sequence: TGCGCCAGCAGCCCTCTCAGGGCGGTTGGAAATGAGCAGTTCTTC.

The chain combines TRBV28 with TRBJ2-3; D might be TRBD2 (6 bases). Germline CDR1 reads MDHEN; CDR2 reads SYDVKM. V was shortened by 3 bases and J by 4 bases, with 11 bases between the two germline ends. There are 14 residues in the CDR3. The CDR3 is CASSFGTSPDTQYF. CDR3 DNA sequence: TGTGCCAGCAGTTTTGGAACTAGCCCAGATACGCAGTATTTT.